Below are 9 T cell receptor beta chains sequenced from a single sample in a study of blood T cell repertoires in COVID-19. The repertoire was sequenced with immunoSEQ multiplex PCR; TCRdb's copy has only in-frame clones and lacks some. This sample has 95,000 to 150,000 clones, with 70% to 85% found just once. The sample was peripheral blood. These receptors all come from a woman between 65 and 79 years old with acute or convalescent COVID-19.

The gene calls are TRBV6-1 and TRBJ1-1, with D maybe TRBD1 (6 bases). The CDR3 spans 14 residues. V lost 3 bases, J lost 5 bases, and 13 bases lay in between. CDR1 is MNHNS, CDR2 SASEGT, per germline. CDR3 protein: CASSDLQGYTEAFF. CDR3 coding DNA: TGTGCCAGCAGTGACCTTCAGGGGTATACTGAAGCTTTCTTT.

The genes are TRBV28 and TRBJ1-1; D remains unclear. The CDR3 totals 17 residues. V gave up 0 bases and J gave up 0 bases, with 14 bases separating them. CDR1 and CDR2 (germline): MDHEN, SYDVKM. CDR3: CASSLWPGMGLNTEAFF. CDR3 sequence (DNA): TGTGCCAGCAGTTTATGGCCCGGGATGGGGTTGAACACTGAAGCTTTCTTT.

V is TRBV5-1 and J is TRBJ1-1; D call uncertain. The CDR3 is made up of 13 amino acids. CDR1 is SGHRS and CDR2 is YFSETQ in the germline V gene. The V end was cut by 1 base, the J end by 1 base, with 5 bases between. In DNA form, the CDR3 reads TGCGCCAGCAGCTTGCAGGAGAACACTGAAGCTTTCTTT. It specifies CASSLQENTEAFF.

This clone was observed a few times. The rearrangement links TRBV7-2 to TRBJ1-1; TRBD1 is a possible D gene (5 bases). The CDR3 totals 15 residues. Trimming cost V 5 bases and J 6 bases, with 19 bases left between them. CDR1 SGHTA and CDR2 FQGNSA come from the germline V gene. The CDR3 DNA follows: TGTGCCAGCAGCATAATTGACAGTCCCAACGCTGAAGCTTTCTTT. Its protein is CASSIIDSPNAEAFF.

The chain's CDR3 is CASSVEGRDTEAFF. CDR3 DNA: TGTGCCAGCAGCGTAGAGGGGAGGGACACTGAAGCTTTCTTT. The rearrangement links TRBV9 to TRBJ1-1, with a tentative D call TRBD1 (5 bases). The CDR3 covers 14 residues. The ends were cut back, 0 bases at V and 3 bases at J, with 9 bases in the middle. CDR1 is SGDLS, CDR2 YYNGEE, per germline.

The chain carries TRBV7-2 and TRBJ1-2, with D possibly being TRBD1 (5 bases). Germline V gene lookup returns CDR1 SGHTA and CDR2 FQGNSA. This CDR3 is 13 amino acids long. With 2 bases removed from V and 6 bases from J, the gap between germline ends came to 10 bases. This CDR3 is CASSLQGSHGYTF. The CDR3 DNA is TGTGCCAGCAGCTTACAGGGTTCCCATGGCTACACCTTC. Filled out from reference TRBV7-2 and TRBJ1-2, the complete variable domain reads GAGVSQSPSNKVTEKGKDVELRCDPISGHTALYWYRQSLGQGLEFLIYFQGNSAPDKSGLPSDRFSAERTGGSVSTLTIQRTQQEDSAVYLCASSLQGSHGYTFGSGTRLTVV.

The chain couples TRBV14 to TRBJ1-6, with D perhaps TRBD1 (5 bases). This CDR3 is 16 amino acids long. Trimming removed 0 bases from V and 2 bases from J, with 8 bases in between. Germline lookup yields CDR1 SGHDN and CDR2 FVKESK. DNA for the CDR3: TGTGCCAGCAGCCAAGAGGGGCGCGCCTATAATTCACCCCTCCACTTT. It is translated as CASSQEGRAYNSPLHF.

This rearrangement joins TRBV5-1 to TRBJ2-5, with 14 bases that match TRBD2. The V and J ends lost 5 bases and 3 bases, in that order; junction bases with no gene match: 9. There are 17 residues in the CDR3. CDR1 SGHRS and CDR2 YFSETQ come from the germline V gene. The CDR3 sequence is CASSSGLAGGTKETQYF. CDR3 in DNA: TGCGCCAGCAGTTCCGGACTAGCGGGGGGCACGAAAGAGACCCAGTACTTC.

The rearrangement uses TRBV7-9 and TRBJ2-7; 7 positions agree with TRBD1. This CDR3 comprises 13 residues. CDR1 is SEHNR, CDR2 FQNEAQ, per germline (reference sequence). V was pared by 4 bases and J by 5 bases, with 5 bases of the junction left unmatched. CDR3 nucleotides: TGTGCCAGCAGCTCCACACAGGGGCACGAGCAGTACTTC. Translating it yields CASSSTQGHEQYF.